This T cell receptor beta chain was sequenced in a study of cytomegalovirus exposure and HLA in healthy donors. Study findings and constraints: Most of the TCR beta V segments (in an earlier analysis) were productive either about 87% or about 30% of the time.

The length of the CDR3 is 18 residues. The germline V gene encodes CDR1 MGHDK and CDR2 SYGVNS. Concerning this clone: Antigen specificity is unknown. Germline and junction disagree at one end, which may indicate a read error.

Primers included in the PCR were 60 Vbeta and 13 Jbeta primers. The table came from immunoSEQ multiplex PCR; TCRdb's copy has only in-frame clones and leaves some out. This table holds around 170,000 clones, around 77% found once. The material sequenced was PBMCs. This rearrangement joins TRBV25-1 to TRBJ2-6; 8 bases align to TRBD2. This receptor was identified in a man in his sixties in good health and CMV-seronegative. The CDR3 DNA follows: TGTGCCGGCAGTCCCCACGGGGGGGGAGGGTCTGGGGCCAACGTCCTGACTTTC. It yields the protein CAGSPHGGGGSGANVLTF. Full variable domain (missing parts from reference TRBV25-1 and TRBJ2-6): EADIYQTPRYLVIGTGKKITLECSQTMGHDKMYWYQQDPGMELHLIHYSYGVNSTEKGDLSSESTVSRIRTEHFPLTLESARPSHTSQYLCAGSPHGGGGSGANVLTFGAGSRLTVL.